What follows are 3 T cell receptor beta chains derived from one specimen sequenced in a study of cytomegalovirus exposure and HLA in healthy donors. Researchers ran the PCR with 60 Vbeta and 13 Jbeta primers. Clones were sequenced by immunoSEQ multiplex PCR, and TCRdb holds only the in-frame ones, with some missing. In the table there are about 120,000 clones, about 73% of which are singletons. The source material was PBMCs. All receptors derive from a woman in her forties in good health and CMV-seronegative.

The rearrangement uses TRBV6-5 and TRBJ1-1; D unresolved. V gave up 2 bases and J gave up 0 bases, with 10 bases separating them. CDR1 and CDR2 from the germline V gene are MNHEY and SVGAGI. CDR3 length: 15 amino acids. CDR3 DNA: TGTGCCAGCAGTTACATGTGGAGTCTGAACACTGAAGCTTTCTTT. Encoded protein: CASSYMWSLNTEAFF.

The sample holds one count of this clone. At one of its ends the junction is not consistent with the germline gene, which may arise from a read error. This chain uses TRBV13 with TRBJ2-6; TRBD2 matches 8 bases. CDR3 length: 19 residues. Germline loops: CDR1 PRHDT, CDR2 FYEKMQ (reference sequence). In nucleotides, the CDR3 is TGTGCCAGCAGCTTAGGGGCGATTAGCGGGAACACTGGGGCCAACGGCCTGACTTTC. Translating it yields CASSLGAISGNTGANGLTF.

This clone was seen just once. The genes are TRBV5-1 and TRBJ2-2; D uncertain. The length of the CDR3 is 16 residues. V was cut by 1 base and J by 2 bases, with 12 bases left in between. Germline values: CDR1 SGHRS, CDR2 YFSETQ. Written as DNA, the CDR3 is TGCGCCAGCAGCTTGAATGGCCGACAAAACACCGGGGAGCTGTTTTTT. Protein product: CASSLNGRQNTGELFF.